This entry lists 2 T cell receptor beta chains sequenced from one sample in a study of cytomegalovirus exposure and HLA in healthy donors. With 60 Vbeta and 13 Jbeta primers, the PCR was carried out. The table came from immunoSEQ multiplex PCR; TCRdb's copy has only in-frame clones and leaves some out. The data show 110,000 to 150,000 clones, approximately 70% seen once. The specimen sequenced was PBMCs. These receptor sequences come from a woman aged 55-70 years in good health and CMV-seropositive.

This clone turned up a few times. J is TRBJ1-1 and V is TRBV6-1; possibly TRBD1 for D (5 bases). V lost 3 bases to trimming and J lost 0 bases, with 5 bases between them. The CDR3 consists of 13 residues. CDR1 is MNHNS and CDR2 is SASEGT in the germline V gene. The CDR3 DNA reads as TGTGCCAGCAGTGAGGACATGAACACTGAAGCTTTCTTT. Amino acid sequence: CASSEDMNTEAFF.

The CDR3 region is CASSSVRGRTEAFF. DNA of the CDR3: TGTGCCAGCAGCTCTGTCAGGGGGCGGACTGAAGCTTTCTTT. The V call is TRBV7-3, the J call TRBJ1-1, with 8 bases fitting TRBD1. Germline V gene data show CDR1 as SGHTA and CDR2 as FQGTGA. Unmatched junction bases numbered 6, after V lost 4 bases and J lost 5 bases. The CDR3 contains 14 residues.